The 20 T cell receptor beta chains given below trace back to one sample, sequenced in a study of blood T cell repertoires in COVID-19. The repertoire was sequenced with immunoSEQ multiplex PCR; TCRdb's copy has only in-frame clones and lacks some. This table holds approximately 300,000 clones, 85% to 90% found once. Sequencing used peripheral blood. The receptors derive from a woman aged 40 to 49 with acute or convalescent COVID-19.

The V gene is TRBV18, the J gene TRBJ1-1; D possibly corresponds to TRBD1 (5 bases). Germline loops: CDR1 KGHSH, CDR2 LQKENI. The CDR3 runs 15 residues. The germline V and J ends were trimmed by 0 bases and 5 bases, with 13 bases remaining between them. The DNA for the CDR3 is TGTGCCAGCTCACCACCGGGCAGGGCGGGGACTGAAGCTTTCTTT. Translated, it gives CASSPPGRAGTEAFF.

V and J are TRBV18 and TRBJ1-2; 7 bases agree with TRBD1. This CDR3 region has 14 residues. CDR1 KGHSH and CDR2 LQKENI come from the germline V gene. Trimming removed 3 bases from V and 4 bases from J; junction bases left unmatched: 5. CDR3 sequence (DNA): TGTGCCAGCTCACCGGAGACAGGGCCCTATGGCTACACCTTC. Translating it yields CASSPETGPYGYTF.

The V call is TRBV3-1 (or the pseudogene TRBV3-2), the J call TRBJ2-2, with D maybe TRBD1 (6 bases). Germline CDR1 reads LGHDT; CDR2 reads YNNKEL (reference sequence). This CDR3 is 14 amino acids long. Trimming took off 7 bases at V and 1 base at J, with 10 bases between the two ends. This chain's CDR3 is CASKRTVNTGELFF. The CDR3 DNA reads TGTGCCAGCAAAAGGACAGTGAACACCGGGGAGCTGTTTTTT.

J is TRBJ1-2 and V is TRBV2; weak D call: TRBD1 (5 bases). V was cut by 6 bases and J by 2 bases, with 10 bases left in between. The CDR3 spans 13 residues. In germline, CDR1 is SNHLY, CDR2 FYNNEI. The CDR3 DNA reads TGTGCCAGCAGGCGGGGCGGAAACTATGGCTACACCTTC. Protein sequence: CASRRGGNYGYTF.

V usage is TRBV29-1 and J usage is TRBJ1-1, with D uncertain. This CDR3 has 11 amino acids. Trimming cost V 6 bases and J 6 bases, with 11 bases left between them. CDR1 and CDR2 from the germline V gene are SQVTM and ANQGSEA. The CDR3 sequence is CSVALVAEAFF. DNA for the CDR3: TGCAGCGTAGCCCTAGTCGCTGAAGCTTTCTTT.

V gene TRBV30 combines with J gene TRBJ1-5; the match to TRBD1 covers 10 bases. V lost 2 bases and J lost 6; bases outside the gene matches: 4. This CDR3 is built from 14 residues. CDR1 and CDR2 from the germline V gene are GTSNPN and SVGIG (reference sequence). The CDR3 here is CAWSKTGGGQPQHF. The DNA for the CDR3 is TGTGCCTGGAGTAAGACAGGGGGCGGTCAGCCCCAGCATTTT.

The chain is built from TRBV25-1 and TRBJ1-2, with TRBD1 as a possible D gene (6 bases). The CDR3 totals 14 residues. Trimming cost V 1 base and J 6 bases, with 12 bases left between them. CDR1 and CDR2 (germline): MGHDK, SYGVNS. The CDR3 loop reads CASSEWGAGDGYTF. CDR3 in DNA: TGTGCCAGCAGTGAATGGGGTGCAGGGGATGGCTACACCTTC.

The chain is built from TRBV4-1 and TRBJ1-2; the match to TRBD1 covers 10 bases. Looked up from germline, CDR1 is MGHRA and CDR2 is YSYEKL. CDR3 length equals 18 residues. After removal of 2 bases from V and 4 bases from J, the junction contained 13 bases not matched to a gene. CDR3 protein: CASSQPGTGEWKAYGYTF. The DNA of the CDR3 is TGCGCCAGCAGCCAACCCGGGACAGGGGAGTGGAAGGCCTATGGCTACACCTTC.

The CDR3 protein is CASSTRTGGSQPQHF. CDR3 DNA sequence: TGTGCCAGCAGCACCCGGACAGGGGGCAGTCAGCCCCAGCATTTT. This sequence joins TRBV7-8 and TRBJ1-5; the match to TRBD1 covers 11 bases. The CDR3 runs to 15 residues. J lost 6 bases, V lost 5 bases, and 6 bases had no gene match. Germline values: CDR1 SGHVS, CDR2 FQNEAQ.

Worth noting for this clone: This specimen includes other DNA sequences encoding the same CDR3. This chain links TRBV9 with TRBJ2-3; the match to TRBD2 covers 7 bases. This CDR3 region has 13 residues. The trim removed 2 bases at V and 4 bases at J, leaving 1 base unmatched. Germline V CDR1 and CDR2: SGDLS, YYNGEE. The DNA of the CDR3 is TGTGCCAGCAGCGTTGGGGGGGCAGATACGCAGTATTTT. Translated: CASSVGGADTQYF.

Here the CDR3 DNA reads TGCAGCACATCCGGGACTGAAGCTTTCTTT. Its protein is CSTSGTEAFF. V gene TRBV29-1 combines with J gene TRBJ1-1; no definite D call. The CDR3 spans 10 residues. Trimming took 8 bases from V and 5 from J, leaving 9 bases between them. CDR1 SQVTM and CDR2 ANQGSEA come from the germline V gene.

V and J are TRBV25-1 and TRBJ1-6; 9 bases map to TRBD1. This CDR3 region has 14 residues. V was clipped by 5 bases and J by 6 bases; unmatched bases: 2. Per the germline V gene, CDR1 is MGHDK and CDR2 is SYGVNS. CDR3 sequence: CASSLGQGNSPLHF. As DNA, the CDR3 is TGTGCCAGCAGTTTGGGACAGGGTAATTCACCCCTCCACTTT.

The chain joins TRBV27 to TRBJ1-1; D unclear. Germline V gene lookup returns CDR1 MNHEY and CDR2 SMNVEV (reference sequence). The CDR3 runs to 15 residues. V lost 7 bases to trimming and J lost 3 bases, with 18 bases between them. CDR3 DNA sequence: TGTGCCAGCACCGCCCGTCCCCGCACGGACACTGAAGCTTTCTTT. It is translated as CASTARPRTDTEAFF.

The chain employs TRBV6-5 and TRBJ1-2, with a tentative D call TRBD1 (5 bases). The V gene's germline CDR1 is MNHEY and CDR2 SVGAGI. This CDR3 has 13 residues. V lost 6 bases to trimming and J lost 4 bases, with 12 bases between them. Written as DNA, the CDR3 is TGTGCCAGCAGCCAACGGGGGTTCTATGGCTACACCTTC. It codes for CASSQRGFYGYTF.

The rearrangement links TRBV7-2 to TRBJ1-2; D is ambiguous. Germline loops: CDR1 SGHTA, CDR2 FQGNSA. Trimming cost V 0 bases and J 5 bases, with 13 bases left between them. This CDR3 has 15 amino acids. The CDR3 nucleotides read TGTGCCAGCAGCTTAGCGACCCACAGAGGGTATGGCTACACCTTC. Translation gives CASSLATHRGYGYTF.

A single count supports this clone. The chain joins TRBV5-4 to TRBJ1-3, with D unclear. Trimming pared 2 bases from V and 4 bases from J, leaving 16 bases between. The germline gives CDR1 SGHNT, CDR2 YYREEE (reference sequence). The CDR3 is made up of 16 amino acids. CDR3 DNA sequence: TGTGCCAGCAGCTTTAAAGGAGTCAGTTTAGGAAACACCATATATTTT. This sequence encodes CASSFKGVSLGNTIYF.

This clone was seen once. This rearrangement joins TRBV5-1 to TRBJ1-2; D is unresolved. Trimming pared 0 bases from V and 5 bases from J, leaving 14 bases between. CDR1 is SGHRS, CDR2 YFSETQ, per germline. The CDR3 runs to 15 residues. DNA of the CDR3: TGCGCCAGCAGCTTGGTACCGGGAGGGATATATGGCTACACCTTC. Amino acids: CASSLVPGGIYGYTF. The full variable domain, completed using reference TRBV5-1 and TRBJ1-2, is KAGVTQTPRYLIKTRGQQVTLSCSPISGHRSVSWYQQTPGQGLQFLFEYFSETQRNKGNFPGRFSGRQFSNSRSEMNVSTLELGDSALYLCASSLVPGGIYGYTFGSGTRLTVV.

This chain uses TRBV24-1 with TRBJ1-1; D unclear. Germline CDR1 KGHDR, CDR2 SFDVKD. Trimming left V 0 bases short and J 10 bases short, with 11 bases between. The CDR3 extends over 13 amino acids. The CDR3: CATSDLDGIRAFF. The CDR3 DNA follows: TGTGCCACCAGTGATTTGGACGGGATACGAGCTTTCTTT.

The rearrangement links TRBV3-1 (or the pseudogene TRBV3-2) to TRBJ2-1; TRBD1 aligns across 9 bases. Trimming took 1 base from V and 8 from J; bases not matched to a gene: 9. This CDR3 spans 16 amino acids. The V gene's germline CDR1 is LGHDT and CDR2 YNNKEL (reference sequence). The CDR3 sequence: CASSQGGQGLIDEQFF. For the CDR3, the DNA is TGTGCCAGCAGCCAAGGGGGACAGGGTTTAATCGATGAGCAGTTCTTC.

The chain recombines TRBV5-6 with TRBJ1-1; tentative D call: TRBD1 (5 bases). The V end lost 0 bases, the J end lost 0 bases, and 12 bases lay between the germline ends. The CDR3 runs to 16 residues. CDR1 and CDR2 (germline): SGHDT, YYEEEE. The CDR3 sequence: CASSLVTGLLNTEAFF. The CDR3 bases are TGTGCCAGCAGCTTGGTCACAGGCCTTTTGAACACTGAAGCTTTCTTT.